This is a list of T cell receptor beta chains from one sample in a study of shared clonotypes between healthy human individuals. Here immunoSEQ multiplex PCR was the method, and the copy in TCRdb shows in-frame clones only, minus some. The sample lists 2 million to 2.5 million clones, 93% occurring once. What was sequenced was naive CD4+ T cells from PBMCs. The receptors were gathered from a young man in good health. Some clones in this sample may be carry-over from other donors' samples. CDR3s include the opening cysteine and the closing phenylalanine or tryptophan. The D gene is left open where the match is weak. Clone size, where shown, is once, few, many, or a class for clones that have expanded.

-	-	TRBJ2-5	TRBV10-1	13	CASSESAQETQYF	TGCGCCAGCAGTGAGTCAGCCCAAGAGACCCAGTACTTC
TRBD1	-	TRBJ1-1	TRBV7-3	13	CASSPGGTGGAFF	TGTGCCAGCAGCCCAGGAGGGACAGGTGGAGCTTTCTTT
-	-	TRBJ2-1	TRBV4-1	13	CASSLPPSDEQFF	TGCGCCAGCAGCCTTCCCCCTTCCGACGAGCAGTTCTTC
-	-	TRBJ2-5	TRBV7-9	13	CASSLTALETQYF	TGTGCCAGCAGCCTTACTGCTCTAGAGACCCAGTACTTC
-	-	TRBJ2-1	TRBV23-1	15	CASSHGQNSYNEQFF	TGCGCCAGCTCTCATGGACAAAACTCCTACAATGAGCAGTTCTTC
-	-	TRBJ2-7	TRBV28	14	CASRGQGSSYEQYF	TGTGCCAGCAGGGGGCAGGGGAGCTCCTACGAGCAGTACTTC
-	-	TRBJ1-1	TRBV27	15	CASSTRGPLSTEAFF	TGTGCCAGCAGTACTCGGGGGCCCCTGAGCACTGAAGCTTTCTTT
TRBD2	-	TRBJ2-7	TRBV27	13	CASSLSGVYEQYF	TGTGCCAGCAGTCTAAGCGGGGTCTACGAGCAGTACTTC
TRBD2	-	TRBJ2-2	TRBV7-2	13	CASSSLAGGELFF	TGTGCCAGCAGCTCCCTAGCGGGCGGGGAGCTGTTTTTT
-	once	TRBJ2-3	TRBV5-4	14	CASSLWQGTDTQYF	TGTGCCAGCAGCTTGTGGCAGGGCACAGATACGCAGTATTTT
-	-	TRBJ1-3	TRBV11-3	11	CASSNGNTIYF	TGTGCCAGCAGCAACGGAAACACCATATATTTT
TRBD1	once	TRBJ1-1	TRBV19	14	CASSALDRLAEAFF	TGTGCCAGTAGTGCTCTGGACAGGCTCGCTGAAGCTTTCTTT
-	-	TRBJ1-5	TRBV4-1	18	CASSQDPPGGNSNQPQHF	TGCGCCAGCAGCCAAGATCCACCCGGGGGCAACAGCAATCAGCCCCAGCATTTT
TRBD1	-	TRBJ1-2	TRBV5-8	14	CASSHRTGIGGYTF	TGTGCCAGCAGCCATCGGACAGGGATCGGCGGCTACACCTTC
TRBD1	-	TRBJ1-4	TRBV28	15	CASRNPGQGYEKLFF	TGTGCCAGCAGAAATCCGGGACAGGGATATGAAAAACTGTTTTTT
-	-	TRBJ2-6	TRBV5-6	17	CASSLVQGWGGANVLTF	TGTGCCAGCAGCTTGGTGCAGGGTTGGGGTGGGGCCAACGTCCTGACTTTC
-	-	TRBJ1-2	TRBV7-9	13	CASSYGTPGGYTF	TGTGCCAGCAGCTACGGCACCCCGGGGGGCTACACCTTC
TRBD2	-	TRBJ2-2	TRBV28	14	CASSSASGTGELFF	TGTGCCAGCAGTTCCGCTAGCGGGACCGGGGAGCTGTTTTTT
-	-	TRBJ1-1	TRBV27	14	CASSQSLRRVEAFF	TGTGCCAGCAGTCAGTCCCTCCGGCGGGTTGAAGCTTTCTTT
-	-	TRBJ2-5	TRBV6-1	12	CASSANEETQYF	TGTGCCAGCAGTGCGAACGAAGAGACCCAGTACTTC
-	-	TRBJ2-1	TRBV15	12	CATGAVYNEQFF	TGTGCCACCGGAGCGGTCTACAATGAGCAGTTCTTC
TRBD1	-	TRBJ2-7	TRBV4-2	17	CASSQDGTGGFTYEQYF	TGTGCCAGCAGCCAGGACGGGACAGGGGGCTTTACCTACGAGCAGTACTTC
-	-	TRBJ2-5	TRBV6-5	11	CASSPGTRQYF	TGTGCCAGCAGCCCTGGGACACGGCAGTACTTC
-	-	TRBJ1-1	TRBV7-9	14	CASSLGALNTEAFF	TGTGCCAGCAGCTTGGGGGCTTTGAACACTGAAGCTTTCTTT
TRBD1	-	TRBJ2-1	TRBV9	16	CASSAPGQGTRNEQFF	TGTGCCAGCAGCGCCCCTGGACAGGGAACTAGGAATGAGCAGTTCTTC
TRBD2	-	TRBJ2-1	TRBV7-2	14	CATTRTSDYNEQFF	TGTGCCACCACCCGGACTAGCGACTACAATGAGCAGTTCTTC
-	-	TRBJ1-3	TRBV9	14	CASSGGVSGNTIYF	TGTGCCAGCAGCGGAGGGGTGTCTGGAAACACCATATATTTT
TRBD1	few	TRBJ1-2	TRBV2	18	CASRGIPGQGGDGYGYTF	TGTGCCAGCAGGGGGATCCCGGGACAGGGCGGCGACGGATATGGCTACACCTTC
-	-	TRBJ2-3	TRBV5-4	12	CASSRVTDTQYF	TGTGCCAGCAGCCGAGTCACAGATACGCAGTATTTT
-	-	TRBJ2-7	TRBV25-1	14	CASSDRASTYEQYF	TGTGCCAGCAGTGACAGGGCCTCGACCTACGAGCAGTACTTC
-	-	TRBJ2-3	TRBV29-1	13	CSVESGHPDTQYF	TGCAGCGTTGAAAGTGGGCACCCAGATACGCAGTATTTT
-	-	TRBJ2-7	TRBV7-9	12	CASSLQGYEQYF	TGTGCCAGCAGCTTACAGGGTTACGAGCAGTACTTC
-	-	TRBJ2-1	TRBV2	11	CASSAVNEQFF	TGTGCCAGCAGTGCTGTAAATGAGCAGTTCTTC
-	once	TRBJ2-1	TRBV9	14	CASSPTGAYNEQFF	TGTGCCAGCAGCCCAACCGGGGCCTACAATGAGCAGTTCTTC
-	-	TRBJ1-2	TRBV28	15	CASSLPGQKSYGYTF	TGTGCCAGCAGTTTACCCGGACAGAAGAGCTATGGCTACACCTTC
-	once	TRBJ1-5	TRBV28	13	CASRYQQMGPQHF	TGTGCCAGCAGATACCAGCAAATGGGGCCCCAGCATTTT
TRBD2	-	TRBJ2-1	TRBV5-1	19	CASSVQGITGTSGDNEQFF	TGCGCCAGCAGCGTCCAGGGCATCACCGGGACTAGCGGCGACAATGAGCAGTTCTTC
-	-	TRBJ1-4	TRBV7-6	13	CASSPDSYEKLFF	TGTGCCAGCAGCCCAGACAGTTACGAAAAACTGTTTTTT
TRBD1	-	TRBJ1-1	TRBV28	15	CASSLQGQGFTEAFF	TGTGCCAGCAGTTTACAAGGACAGGGGTTTACTGAAGCTTTCTTT
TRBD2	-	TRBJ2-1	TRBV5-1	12	CASSLEREWPFF	TGCGCCAGCAGCTTGGAGCGGGAGTGGCCGTTCTTC
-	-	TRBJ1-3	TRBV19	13	CASYGSSGNTIYF	TGTGCCAGCTACGGTAGCTCTGGAAACACCATATATTTT
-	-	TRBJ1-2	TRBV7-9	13	CASSLLGEGGYTF	TGTGCCAGCAGCTTATTGGGGGAAGGAGGCTACACCTTC
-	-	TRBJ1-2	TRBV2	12	CASGGDSHGYTF	TGTGCCAGCGGTGGGGACTCCCATGGCTACACCTTC
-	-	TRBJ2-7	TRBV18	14	CASSPLSRTDEQYF	TGTGCCAGCTCCCCCCTCTCCCGGACGGACGAGCAGTACTTC
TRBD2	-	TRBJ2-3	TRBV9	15	CASSPLAGGTDTQYF	TGTGCCAGCAGCCCTCTAGCGGGGGGCACAGATACGCAGTATTTT
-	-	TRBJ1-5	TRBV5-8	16	CASSLYVWDSNQPQHF	TGTGCCAGCAGCTTGTACGTCTGGGATAGCAATCAGCCCCAGCATTTT
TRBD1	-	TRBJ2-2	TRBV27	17	CASSSPPDRRNTGELFF	TGTGCCAGCAGTTCCCCCCCGGACAGGCGGAACACCGGGGAGCTGTTTTTT
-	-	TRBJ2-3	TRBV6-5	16	CASSSQLALRTDTQYF	TGTGCCAGCAGTTCTCAGCTAGCGTTACGGACAGATACGCAGTATTTT
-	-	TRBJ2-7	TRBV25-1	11	CASSPRYEQYF	TGTGCCAGCAGTCCCCGATACGAGCAGTACTTC